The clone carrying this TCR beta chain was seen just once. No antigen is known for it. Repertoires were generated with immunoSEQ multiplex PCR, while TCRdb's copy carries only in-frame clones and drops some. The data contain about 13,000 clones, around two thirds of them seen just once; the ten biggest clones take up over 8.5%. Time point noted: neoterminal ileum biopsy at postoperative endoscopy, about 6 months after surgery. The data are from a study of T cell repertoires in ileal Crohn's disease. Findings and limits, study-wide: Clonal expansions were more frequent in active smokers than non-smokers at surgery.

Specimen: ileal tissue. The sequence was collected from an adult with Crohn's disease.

CDR3 bases: TGTGCCAGCAGCTCGGTGATCTATGGCTACACCTTC. Translated: CASSSVIYGYTF. The V gene is TRBV7-9, the J gene TRBJ1-2; D is uncertain. The CDR3 covers 12 residues. Per germline, CDR1 SEHNR and CDR2 FQNEAQ (reference sequence). V was cut by 4 bases and J by 4 bases, with 7 bases left in between.